A selection of T cell receptor beta chains follows, all from one sample in a study of CD8 T cells in Susac syndrome. MiXCR, run by TCRdb on the immunoSEQ multiplex PCR reads, gives a single entry per CDR3 protein. This table has 100,000 to 150,000 distinct CDR3 sequences, about 93% appearing once. What was sequenced was CD8+ T cells from PBMCs. These receptors all stem from a human donor with Susac syndrome. Both conserved end residues are part of each CDR3. Fields, in order: J gene, clone size, V gene, D gene, CDR3 DNA, CDR3 protein. A D gene is named only where the DNA matches it firmly. Some rows have no size entry. The others give once, few or many, or a class for an expanded clone.

TRBJ1-5 | - | TRBV15 | - | TGTGCCACCAGCAGAGACCGACCCCAGAATCAGCCCCAGCATTTT | CATSRDRPQNQPQHF
TRBJ1-4 | - | TRBV4-2 | - | TGTGCCAGCAGCCAAGTAGGGGACCCTAATGAAAAACTGTTTTTT | CASSQVGDPNEKLFF
TRBJ2-1 | - | TRBV4-3 | - | TGCGCCAGCAGCCAATCTAATGAGCAGTTCTTC | CASSQSNEQFF
TRBJ2-7 | - | TRBV5-4 | - | TGTGCCAGCAGCCTCGACAGGCACTCCTACGAGCAGTACTTC | CASSLDRHSYEQYF
TRBJ2-7 | - | TRBV9 | - | TGTGCCAGCAGCACTGGGACTGAGCAGTACTTC | CASSTGTEQYF
TRBJ1-2 | - | TRBV7-9 | TRBD1 | TGTGCCAGCAGCCAGACAGGGGGCTATGGCTACACCTTC | CASSQTGGYGYTF
TRBJ2-7 | - | TRBV12-3/TRBV12-4 | - | TGTGCCAGCAGTGCGGGACAGCGCTACGAGCAGTACTTC | CASSAGQRYEQYF
TRBJ2-1 | - | TRBV11-3 | TRBD2 | TGTGCCAGCAGCGAGACTAGCGGGGAGCAGTTCTTC | CASSETSGEQFF
TRBJ2-7 | once | TRBV29-1 | TRBD2 | TGCAGCGTTGAAGGGGCGTCGATAGCGGGGGTCTACGAGCAGTACTTC | CSVEGASIAGVYEQYF
TRBJ2-3 | - | TRBV4-1 | - | TGCGCCAGCAGCCGATGGACGGGCACAGATACGCAGTATTTT | CASSRWTGTDTQYF
TRBJ1-1 | - | TRBV4-1 | - | TGCGCCAGCAGCCGAGAGACAGCGAACACTGAAGCTTTCTTT | CASSRETANTEAFF
TRBJ1-1 | - | TRBV4-1 | TRBD1 | TGCGCCAGCAGCCAGGGACAGGGAAGGACTGAAGCTTTCTTT | CASSQGQGRTEAFF
TRBJ2-7 | - | TRBV27 | TRBD2 | TGTGCCAGCAGTCCGAGTAGCGGGGATCATAATCCCTACGAGCAGTACTTC | CASSPSSGDHNPYEQYF
TRBJ2-1 | - | TRBV29-1 | - | TGCAGCGTTGAAGATCGCTCCGAGTATGAGCAGTTCTTC | CSVEDRSEYEQFF
TRBJ2-7 | - | TRBV2 | TRBD1 | TGTGCCAGCAGCGATTTGTCGACAGGGGGTTTCTCCACGTACTTC | CASSDLSTGGFSTYF
TRBJ2-5 | - | TRBV12-3/TRBV12-4 | - | TGTGCCAGCAGTCCCCGGGGATACAGGGAGACCCAGTACTTC | CASSPRGYRETQYF
TRBJ1-1 | - | TRBV30 | - | TGTGCCTGGAGTAAAACGTATCTGAACACTGAAGCTTTCTTT | CAWSKTYLNTEAFF
TRBJ1-2 | - | TRBV2 | - | TGTGCCAGCGGGCAAAATAACTATGGCTACACCTTC | CASGQNNYGYTF
TRBJ2-7 | - | TRBV7-2 | TRBD2 | TGTGCCAGCAGCCCGGGGACTAGAAGGTACGAGCAGTACTTC | CASSPGTRRYEQYF
TRBJ2-1 | - | TRBV20-1 | - | TGCAGTGCTAGGACCACGGAACTCGAGCTTGAGCAGTTCTTC | CSARTTELELEQFF
TRBJ2-7 | - | TRBV7-2 | TRBD1 | TGTGCCAGCAGCTACCGGGACAGGGTCCACGAGCAGTACTTC | CASSYRDRVHEQYF
TRBJ2-1 | - | TRBV7-2 | - | TGTGCCAGCAGCTTGAGACACAATGAGCAGTTCTTC | CASSLRHNEQFF
TRBJ2-3 | - | TRBV7-9 | - | TGTGCCAGCAGCCCCCGTTGGGAGAAGTTAGATACGCAGTATTTT | CASSPRWEKLDTQYF
TRBJ1-2 | - | TRBV9 | - | TGTGCCAGCAGCGACTCGGGTAGCTATGGCTACACCTTC | CASSDSGSYGYTF
TRBJ2-3 | - | TRBV30 | - | TGTGCCTGGAGTGAAGGGGGCACAGATACGCAGTATTTT | CAWSEGGTDTQYF
TRBJ1-4 | - | TRBV12-3/TRBV12-4 | - | TGTGCCAGCAGTTTGGGGGCAGAAACTAATGAAAAACTGTTTTTT | CASSLGAETNEKLFF
TRBJ1-1 | - | TRBV13 | - | TGTGCCAGCAGCTTAGCAGGGGTGAACACTGAAGCTTTCTTT | CASSLAGVNTEAFF
TRBJ2-3 | - | TRBV12-3/TRBV12-4 | - | TGTGCCAGCAGCTATGGACCTAGGGGAGATACGCAGTATTTT | CASSYGPRGDTQYF
TRBJ1-2 | - | TRBV11-2 | TRBD1 | TGTGCCAGCAGCTTACAGGGGGCGCGGGATGGCTACACCTTC | CASSLQGARDGYTF
TRBJ2-1 | once | TRBV29-1 | - | TGCAGCGTTGTCAATTACAATGAGCAGTTCTTC | CSVVNYNEQFF
TRBJ2-4 | - | TRBV28 | - | TGTGCCAGCAGCCCCCGGCCCACCGACCCTATAGCCAAAAACATTCAGTACTTC | CASSPRPTDPIAKNIQYF